What follows describes a single T cell receptor beta chain. Its antigen is still unknown. Unique molecular identifiers had been added to the TCR beta cDNA libraries. TCRdb analysed the PCR reads with MiXCR anew, one entry per CDR3 protein. Of about 540,000 distinct CDR3 sequences in the sample, around 31% were seen once. The CDR3 is 15 amino acids. V lost 0 bases and J 0 bases, leaving 6 bases between the germline ends. Looked up from germline, CDR1 is SGHRS and CDR2 is YFSETQ. This record belongs to a study of post-analysis software for immune sequencing data. Study-wide background: Several disease courses (relapsing-remitting, secondary progressive and progressive-relapsing) of multiple sclerosis were included. The study's findings and limits: There were four or five TRBV segments more frequent in patients than controls, and TRBV5-6, TRBV5-1 and TRBV20-1 were among them. Compared against controls, patients with multiple sclerosis displayed significantly lower normalized Chao1 diversity.

This clonotype originated in a girl aged 2 to 17 with multiple sclerosis. This chain links TRBV5-1 with TRBJ1-4; D is ambiguous. The material sequenced was blood. CDR3 in amino acids: CASSLVSPTNEKLFF. The CDR3 DNA follows: TGCGCCAGCAGCTTGGTTTCTCCAACTAATGAAAAACTGTTTTTT.